This T cell receptor beta chain was identified in a study of PD-1 blockade in classical Hodgkin lymphoma. The repertoire was sequenced with immunoSEQ multiplex PCR; TCRdb's copy has only in-frame clones and lacks some. Of some 10,000 clones in the sample, 60% to 80% are singletons; the top ten hold about 9.4%. All patients relapsed after autologous stem cell transplantation, and brentuximab vedotin exposure varied. V lost 2 bases and J lost 6; bases outside the gene matches: 5. Germline V gene data show CDR1 as MNHEY and CDR2 as SVGAGI. The CDR3 length is 16 residues. This receptor was obtained from a human donor with classical Hodgkin lymphoma. J is TRBJ1-6 and V is TRBV6-5; 9 bases are shared with TRBD1. The sequencing used peripheral blood mononuclear cells (PBMCs), collected at baseline. The CDR3 spells CASSYLQGAGNSPLHF. CDR3 nucleotides: TGTGCCAGCAGTTACCTACAGGGGGCTGGTAATTCACCCCTCCACTTT.